This T cell receptor beta chain was found in a study of CD8+ T cells in alopecia areata. The overall study: Donors of skin were C3H/HeJ mice aged roughly 6-13 months with spontaneous alopecia, and recipients were approximately 7-11-week-old female C3H/HeJ mice. The study, taken as a whole, reports: The study found higher clonality in lesional than normal scalp, especially in alopecia totalis/universalis.

Pooled cutaneous lymph node cells were sorted using CD4, CD8alpha, NKG2D, NKG2ACE and other markers. As the sequencing template, cDNA was produced by extracting RNA and reverse transcribing it. Measured with immunoSEQ multiplex PCR; TCRdb has only the in-frame clones, and not every one. This record lists approximately 280,000 clones, none seen once only, and the top ten clones contain 0.9% to 1.5%. Remarks on this clone: Its antigen is unidentified. Gene names and germline refer to mouse. Read sequence stops 4 residues before the CDR3 end, and the germline J gene provides the missing end.

The V gene end was trimmed by 1 base and the J gene end by 6 bases; junction bases not matched to a gene: 7. CDR1 is NSHNY and CDR2 is SYGAGN in the germline V gene. This CDR3 region has 16 residues. This clonotype was sampled from a C3H/HeJ mouse with alopecia areata. The strain's MHC haplotype is H2-k. The genes are TRBV13-1 and TRBJ2-1, with 10 bases fitting TRBD2. Input material: CD4+ T cells sorted from a lymph node. The CDR3: CASSDTWGGAGAEQFF. Incomplete CDR3 DNA: TGTGCCAGCAGTGATACCTGGGGGGGCGCGGGTGCT.